One and the same sample provided the 10 T cell receptor beta chains below, sequenced in a study of T-cell reconstitution after alpha-beta-depleted transplantation in children. Preparation of the TCRbeta library was carried out with unique molecular identifiers. A single record per CDR3 protein comes from TCRdb applying MiXCR to the PCR reads. The data contain 780,000 or so distinct CDR3 sequences, roughly 15% of them singletons. This specimen was PBMCs, mostly from graft donor cells, taken 360 days after TCRalphabeta/CD19-depleted stem cell transplant. The receptor set was obtained from a male patient aged 10 to 17 who had a stem cell transplant for acute lymphoblastic leukemia, so the T cells may come from the graft donor.

V usage is TRBV7-9 and J usage is TRBJ2-2, with 7 bases lining up with TRBD2. Looked up from germline, CDR1 is SEHNR and CDR2 is FQNEAQ (reference sequence). V was clipped by 4 bases and J by 7 bases; unmatched bases: 9. The CDR3 totals 15 residues. CDR3 sequence reads: CASSSERDGNGELFF. The DNA of the CDR3 is TGTGCCAGCAGCTCCGAGCGGGATGGTAACGGGGAGCTGTTTTTT.

This clonotype showed up many times. The rearrangement uses TRBV5-1 and TRBJ2-3; 10 bases agree with TRBD2. CDR1 is SGHRS and CDR2 is YFSETQ in the germline V gene. The CDR3 has 15 amino acids. V shed 4 bases, J shed 0 bases, and the junction held 2 bases outside the gene matches. As DNA, the CDR3 is TGCGCCAGCAGCCCGACTAGCGGGAGCACAGATACGCAGTATTTT. Translating gives CASSPTSGSTDTQYF.

V is TRBV12-3 or TRBV12-4 and J is TRBJ1-6, with D possibly matching TRBD1 (5 bases). The V end lost 5 bases, the J end lost 9 bases, and 20 bases lay between the germline ends. This CDR3 has 16 residues. In DNA, the CDR3 is TGTGCCAGCAGTCCTCGGAGAGGGACGTCCTTTTCACCCCTCCACTTT. It codes for CASSPRRGTSFSPLHF.

This clonotype has a handful of counts. The chain employs TRBV25-1 and TRBJ2-7; 8 bases line up with TRBD2. Trimming removed 6 bases from V and 4 bases from J; junction bases left unmatched: 17. The CDR3 extends over 17 amino acids. Germline V gene lookup returns CDR1 MGHDK and CDR2 SYGVNS. CDR3 nucleotide sequence: TGTGCCAGCAGCAATCGTTGGCAGCGGGGGAGTCATTACGAGCAGTACTTC. Amino acids: CASSNRWQRGSHYEQYF.

This clonotype was counted many times. A junction end diverges from the germline sequence, so it may reflect a read error. V usage is TRBV5-1 and J usage is TRBJ2-7, with 9 bases that match TRBD1. The CDR3 is 15 residues long. CDR1 SGHRS and CDR2 YFSETQ come from the germline V gene. CDR3 coding DNA: TGTGCCAGCAGCTTAGGGACAGGGCCCTCCTACGAGCAGTACTTC. Amino acids: CASSLGTGPSYEQYF.

V usage is TRBV4-2 and J usage is TRBJ2-7; D possibly corresponds to TRBD2 (6 bases). Germline V lookup: CDR1 LGHNA, CDR2 YNFKEQ. This CDR3 region has 17 residues. The V and J ends lost 4 bases and 7 bases respectively, with 26 bases between them. This chain's CDR3 is CASSPPGTSNVVGEQYF. In DNA form, the CDR3 reads TGTGCCAGCAGCCCCCCGGGAACTAGCAATGTAGTTGGAGAGCAGTACTTC.

This clonotype appeared a few times. This sequence joins TRBV3-1 and TRBJ2-1; D possibly corresponds to TRBD2 (6 bases). Germline loops: CDR1 LGHDT, CDR2 YNNKEL (reference sequence). This CDR3 region has 17 residues. The germline V and J ends were trimmed by 0 bases and 1 base, with 13 bases remaining between them. In DNA form, the CDR3 reads TGTGCCAGCAGCCAAGATTACGGGAGCTCGTCCTACAATGAGCAGTTCTTC. Translating gives CASSQDYGSSSYNEQFF.

The chain employs TRBV20-1 and TRBJ2-5, with a tentative D call TRBD1 (6 bases). Per the germline V gene, CDR1 is DFQATT and CDR2 is SNEGSKA (reference sequence). Trimming removed 6 bases from V and 4 bases from J, with 18 bases in between. CDR3 size: 14 residues. The CDR3 protein is CSAPGDIRRETQYF. CDR3 bases: TGCAGTGCCCCAGGGGACATAAGAAGAGAGACCCAGTACTTC.

This clonotype was observed a handful of times. The chain recombines TRBV5-1 with TRBJ2-7, with 13 nucleotides matching TRBD2. This CDR3 region has 14 residues. J lost 7 bases, V lost 4 bases, and 5 bases had no gene match. The germline V gene has CDR1 SGHRS and CDR2 YFSETQ. DNA for the CDR3: TGCGCCAGCAGCCAAGGGACTAGCGGGATTGAGCAGTACTTC. It is translated as CASSQGTSGIEQYF.

This clonotype was recorded many times. V gene TRBV5-5 combines with J gene TRBJ1-1; 8 nucleotides agree with TRBD1. V lost 4 bases to trimming and J lost 1 base; unmatched junction nucleotides: 12. The CDR3 totals 17 residues. From germline, CDR1 is SGHKS and CDR2 YYEKEE (reference sequence). The CDR3, as DNA: TGTGCCAGCAGCCCTAGATTATATGGGACAGGGAACACTGAAGCTTTCTTT. Its translation: CASSPRLYGTGNTEAFF.